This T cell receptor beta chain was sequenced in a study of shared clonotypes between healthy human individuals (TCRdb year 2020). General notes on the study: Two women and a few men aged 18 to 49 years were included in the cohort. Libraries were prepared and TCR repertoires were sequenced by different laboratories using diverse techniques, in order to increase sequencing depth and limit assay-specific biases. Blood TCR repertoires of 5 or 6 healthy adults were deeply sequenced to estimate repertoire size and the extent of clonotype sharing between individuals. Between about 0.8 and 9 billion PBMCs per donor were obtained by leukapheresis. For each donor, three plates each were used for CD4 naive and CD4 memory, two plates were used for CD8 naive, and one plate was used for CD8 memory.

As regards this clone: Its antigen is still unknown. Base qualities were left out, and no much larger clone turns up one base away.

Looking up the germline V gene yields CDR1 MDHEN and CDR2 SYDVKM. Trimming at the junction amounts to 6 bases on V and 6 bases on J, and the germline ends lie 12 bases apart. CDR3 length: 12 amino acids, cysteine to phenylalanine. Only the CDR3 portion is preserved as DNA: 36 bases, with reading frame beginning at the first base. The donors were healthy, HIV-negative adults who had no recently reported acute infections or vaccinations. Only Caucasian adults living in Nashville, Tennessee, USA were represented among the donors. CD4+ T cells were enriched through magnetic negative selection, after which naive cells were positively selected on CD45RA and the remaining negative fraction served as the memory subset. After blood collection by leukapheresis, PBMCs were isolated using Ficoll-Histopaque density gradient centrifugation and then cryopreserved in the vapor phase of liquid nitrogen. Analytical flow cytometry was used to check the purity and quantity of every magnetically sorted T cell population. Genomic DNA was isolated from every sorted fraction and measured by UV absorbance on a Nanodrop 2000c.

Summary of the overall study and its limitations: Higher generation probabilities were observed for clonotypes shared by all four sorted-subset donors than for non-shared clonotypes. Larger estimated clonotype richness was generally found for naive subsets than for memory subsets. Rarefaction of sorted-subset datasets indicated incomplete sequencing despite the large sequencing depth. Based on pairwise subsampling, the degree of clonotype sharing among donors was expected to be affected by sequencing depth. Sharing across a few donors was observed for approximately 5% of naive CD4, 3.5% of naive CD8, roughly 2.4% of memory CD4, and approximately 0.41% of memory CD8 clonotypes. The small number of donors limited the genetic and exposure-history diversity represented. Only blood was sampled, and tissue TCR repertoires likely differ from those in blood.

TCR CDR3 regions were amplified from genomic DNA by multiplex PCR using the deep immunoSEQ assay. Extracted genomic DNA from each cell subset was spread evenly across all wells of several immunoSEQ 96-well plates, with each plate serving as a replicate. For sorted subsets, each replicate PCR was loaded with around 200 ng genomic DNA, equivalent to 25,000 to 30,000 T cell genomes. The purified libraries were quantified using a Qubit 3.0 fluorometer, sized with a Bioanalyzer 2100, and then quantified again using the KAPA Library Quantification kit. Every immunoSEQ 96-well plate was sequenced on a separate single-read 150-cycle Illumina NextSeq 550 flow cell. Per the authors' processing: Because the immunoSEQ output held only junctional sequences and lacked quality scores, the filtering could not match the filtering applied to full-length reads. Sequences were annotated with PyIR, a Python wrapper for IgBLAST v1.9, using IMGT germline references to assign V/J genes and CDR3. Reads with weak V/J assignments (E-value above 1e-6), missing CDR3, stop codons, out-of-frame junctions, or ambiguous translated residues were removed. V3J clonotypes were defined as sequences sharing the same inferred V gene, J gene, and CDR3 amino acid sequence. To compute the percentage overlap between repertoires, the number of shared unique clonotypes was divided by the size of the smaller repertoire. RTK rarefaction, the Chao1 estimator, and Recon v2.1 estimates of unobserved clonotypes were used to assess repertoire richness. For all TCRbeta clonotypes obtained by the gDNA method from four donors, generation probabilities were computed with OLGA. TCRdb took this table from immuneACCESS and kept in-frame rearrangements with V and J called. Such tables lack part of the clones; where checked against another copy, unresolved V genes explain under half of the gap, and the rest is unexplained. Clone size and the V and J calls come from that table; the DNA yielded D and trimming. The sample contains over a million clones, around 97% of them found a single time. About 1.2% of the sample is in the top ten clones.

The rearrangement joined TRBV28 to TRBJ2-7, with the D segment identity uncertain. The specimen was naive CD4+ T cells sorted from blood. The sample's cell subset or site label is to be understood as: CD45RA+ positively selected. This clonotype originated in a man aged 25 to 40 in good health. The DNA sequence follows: TGTGCCAGCAGACCACTGGCCTCCGAGCAGTACTTC. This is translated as CASRPLASEQYF.